This TCR beta chain was identified during a study of T-cell reconstitution after alpha-beta-depleted transplantation in children. This CDR3 is 14 amino acids long. V was trimmed by 11 bases and J by 0 bases, leaving 11 bases between them. Germline values: CDR1 ENHRY, CDR2 SYGVKD. For TCRbeta, the library was prepared with unique molecular identifiers. In TCRdb, the PCR reads were re-called with MiXCR into one record per CDR3 protein. The sample has about 270,000 distinct CDR3 sequences; 9.9% are singletons. The specimen comprised PBMCs from the stem cell graft donor, sampled from the stem cell graft. The chain is built from TRBV10-3 and TRBJ2-6; no reliable D call. The TCR comes from a human donor who donated a stem cell graft to a child with SCID. The CDR3 protein is CAATSLSGANVLTF. The CDR3 nucleotides are TGTGCCGCCACATCTCTCTCTGGGGCCAACGTCCTGACTTTC.